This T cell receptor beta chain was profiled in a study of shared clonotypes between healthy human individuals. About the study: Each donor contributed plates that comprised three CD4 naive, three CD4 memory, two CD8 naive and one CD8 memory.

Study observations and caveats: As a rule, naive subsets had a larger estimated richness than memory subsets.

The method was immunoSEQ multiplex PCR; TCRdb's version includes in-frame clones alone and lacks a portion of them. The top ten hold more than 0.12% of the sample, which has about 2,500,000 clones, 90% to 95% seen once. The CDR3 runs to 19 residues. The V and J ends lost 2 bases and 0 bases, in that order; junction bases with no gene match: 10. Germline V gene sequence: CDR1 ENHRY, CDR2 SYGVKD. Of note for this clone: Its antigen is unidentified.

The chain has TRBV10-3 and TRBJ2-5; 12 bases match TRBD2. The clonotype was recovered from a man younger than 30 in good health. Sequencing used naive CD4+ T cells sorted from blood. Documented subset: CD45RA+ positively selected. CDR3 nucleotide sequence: TGTGCCATCAGTGAGCCCCATGGGCTAGCGGGGGGGTACCAAGAGACCCAGTACTTC. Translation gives CAISEPHGLAGGYQETQYF.